The present T cell receptor (beta chain) was sequenced within a study of control samples from healthy donors and cancer patients. The V end lost 0 bases, the J end lost 3 bases, and 11 bases lay between the germline ends. Germline values: CDR1 SQVTM, CDR2 ANQGSEA. There are 14 residues in the CDR3. Sequenced by immunoSEQ multiplex PCR; TCRdb stores in-frame clones only, minus some. The table lists tens of thousands of clones, roughly nine tenths of them singletons. This TCR derives from a woman between 45 and 65 years old in good health. Sequencing used blood. The V gene is TRBV29-1, the J gene TRBJ1-1; D may be TRBD1 (6 bases). CDR3 nucleotides: TGCAGCGTTGAAGATCAAAGGGGGGACACTGAAGCTTTCTTT. Translated: CSVEDQRGDTEAFF.